Following are 23 T cell receptor beta chains from one sample sequenced in a study of cytomegalovirus exposure and HLA in healthy donors. Use of 60 Vbeta and 13 Jbeta primers characterized the PCR. The data were produced by immunoSEQ multiplex PCR, yet TCRdb's version contains in-frame clones alone and is incomplete. The sample consists of under 200,000 clones, 79% of them appearing once. The source material was PBMCs. These receptor sequences come from a woman aged 40 to 50 in good health and CMV-seronegative.

J is TRBJ2-3 and V is TRBV4-3, with 10 bases fitting TRBD2. Looked up from germline, CDR1 is LGHNA and CDR2 is YSLEER. There are 16 residues in the CDR3. J was trimmed by 0 bases and V by 3 bases; bases with no gene match: 3. CDR3: CASSQGTSDSTDTQYF. CDR3 coding DNA: TGCGCCAGCAGCCAGGGGACTAGCGATAGCACAGATACGCAGTATTTT.

This rearrangement joins TRBV28 to TRBJ1-6; 10 nucleotides match TRBD1. Trimming removed 6 bases from V and 6 bases from J; junction bases left unmatched: 8. The CDR3 totals 16 residues. The V gene's germline CDR1 is MDHEN and CDR2 SYDVKM. Here the CDR3 reads CASSRDRGSGNSPLHF. CDR3 coding DNA: TGTGCCAGCAGCCGGGACAGGGGTTCTGGTAATTCACCCCTCCACTTT.

This sequence joins TRBV7-3 and TRBJ1-1; possible D gene TRBD1, 5 bases. Germline V lookup: CDR1 SGHTA, CDR2 FQGTGA. This CDR3 contains 13 residues. V lost 4 bases, J lost 0 bases, and 6 bases lay in between. The chain's CDR3 is CASSWGMNTEAFF. The DNA of the CDR3 is TGTGCCAGCAGCTGGGGCATGAACACTGAAGCTTTCTTT.

This chain joins TRBV30 and TRBJ1-6; perhaps TRBD1 as D (6 bases). The germline V gene has CDR1 GTSNPN and CDR2 SVGIG (reference sequence). The CDR3 is 14 residues long. The germline V and J ends were trimmed by 0 bases and 9 bases, with 12 bases remaining between them. The CDR3 sequence is CAWSVLGGASPLHF. Written as DNA, the CDR3 is TGTGCCTGGAGTGTACTAGGGGGGGCTTCACCCCTCCACTTT.

This clone was found a few times. The V and J genes are TRBV19 and TRBJ1-5; TRBD1 is a possible D gene (5 bases). The CDR3 runs 13 residues. The ends were cut back, 5 bases at V and 5 bases at J, with 10 bases in the middle. The germline V gene has CDR1 LNHDA and CDR2 SQIVND (reference sequence). Here the CDR3 DNA reads TGTGCCAGTAGTCGCAGACAGTATCAGCCCCAGCATTTT. Amino acid sequence: CASSRRQYQPQHF.

The V call is TRBV15, the J call TRBJ2-7; TRBD2 aligns across 7 bases. The germline V gene has CDR1 LNHNV and CDR2 YYDKDF (reference sequence). CDR3 length equals 13 residues. Trimming cost V 6 bases and J 3 bases; bases outside gene matches: 5. CDR3 sequence reads: CATRGEGIYEQYF. The DNA of the CDR3 is TGTGCCACCAGAGGGGAGGGGATCTACGAGCAGTACTTC.

This clone was counted once. This chain connects TRBV4-1 to TRBJ2-1, with D maybe TRBD2 (6 bases). The ends were cut back, 5 bases at V and 5 bases at J, with 19 bases in the middle. The CDR3 extends over 16 amino acids. CDR1 and CDR2 from the germline V gene are MGHRA and YSYEKL. This CDR3 is CASSTLRGGDNNEQFF. The CDR3 bases are TGCGCCAGCAGCACGCTGCGGGGCGGGGATAACAATGAGCAGTTCTTC.

This chain connects TRBV4-1 to TRBJ2-7, with TRBD2 matching 7 bases. The V segment lost 3 bases and the J segment 7 bases; nucleotides outside the gene matches: 15. In germline, CDR1 is MGHRA, CDR2 YSYEKL. The CDR3 consists of 16 residues. CDR3 coding DNA: TGCGCCAGCAGCCACCCCTTGGGAGGGGCGGATGGGGAGCAGTACTTC. Translated: CASSHPLGGADGEQYF.

V and J are TRBV6-1 and TRBJ2-3; TRBD2 aligns across 10 bases. J lost 9 bases, V lost 3 bases, and 12 bases had no gene match. This CDR3 region has 16 residues. The V gene's germline CDR1 is MNHNS and CDR2 SASEGT. DNA for the CDR3: TGTGCCAGCAGTGAGGCTGCGAGCGGGGGGGCCATCACGCAGTATTTT. Translation: CASSEAASGGAITQYF.

The CDR3: CASSQTGGDTEAFF. The DNA of the CDR3 is TGTGCCAGCAGTCAGACCGGGGGAGACACTGAAGCTTTCTTT. The chain is built from TRBV28 and TRBJ1-1, with D maybe TRBD1 (5 bases). V shed 5 bases and J shed 3 bases, with 13 bases lying between them. Germline CDR1 and CDR2: MDHEN and SYDVKM. CDR3 length: 14 amino acids.

The CDR3 DNA reads as TGTGCCAGTAGCCTCAATCTCAGGGGCGAGGAGTTCTTC. Residues: CASSLNLRGEEFF. The V and J genes are TRBV19 and TRBJ2-1; perhaps TRBD1 as D (6 bases). The CDR3 spans 13 residues. CDR1 LNHDA and CDR2 SQIVND come from the germline V gene (reference sequence). Trimming removed 6 bases from V and 14 bases from J, with 20 bases in between.

V gene TRBV5-1 combines with J gene TRBJ2-7, with TRBD1 identical over 7 bases. This CDR3 comprises 17 residues. Per germline, CDR1 SGHRS and CDR2 YFSETQ. Trimming removed 2 bases from V and 2 bases from J; junction bases left unmatched: 13. The CDR3 DNA sequence: TGCGCCAGCAGCTTAGTACCTTCGGGACAGCTTACCTACGAGCAGTACTTC. Protein product: CASSLVPSGQLTYEQYF.

The gene calls are TRBV19 and TRBJ1-2, with a weak D call TRBD1 (6 bases). With 7 bases removed from V and 4 bases from J, the gap between germline ends came to 16 bases. The CDR3 loop spans 14 amino acids. Per germline, CDR1 LNHDA and CDR2 SQIVND (reference sequence). The CDR3: CASMGEGGVYGYTF. In DNA form, the CDR3 reads TGTGCCAGTATGGGGGAAGGGGGGGTCTATGGCTACACCTTC.

This chain joins TRBV29-1 and TRBJ2-1, with D tentatively TRBD2 (5 bases). The germline V gene encodes CDR1 SQVTM and CDR2 ANQGSEA. The CDR3 is made up of 13 amino acids. The V end was cut by 6 bases, the J end by 10 bases, with 19 bases between. The CDR3 DNA follows: TGCAGCGTCCCAACACGCCGGGGTAGGGAGCAGTTCTTC. Translated, it gives CSVPTRRGREQFF.

The V and J genes are TRBV11-1 and TRBJ1-1; 11 bases fit TRBD1. This CDR3 has 17 residues. V trimming: 3 bases; J trimming: 2 bases; junction bases outside the gene matches: 8. From germline, CDR1 is SGHAT and CDR2 FQDESV (reference sequence). In DNA, the CDR3 is TGTGCCAGCAGCTTGAGGACAGGGGGCGTTGGAAACACTGAAGCTTTCTTT. This sequence encodes CASSLRTGGVGNTEAFF.

The chain joins TRBV11-2 to TRBJ2-7, with 10 bases matching TRBD1. The V and J ends lost 5 bases and 4 bases, in that order; junction bases with no gene match: 11. The CDR3 totals 16 residues. Per germline, CDR1 SGHAT and CDR2 FQNNGV. The CDR3 coding sequence is TGTGCCAGCAGCAAGATCCGGGACAGGGGAGTGTACGAGCAGTACTTC. The encoded protein is CASSKIRDRGVYEQYF. Full variable domain (missing parts from reference TRBV11-2 and TRBJ2-7): EAGVAQSPRYKIIEKRQSVAFWCNPISGHATLYWYQQILGQGPKLLIQFQNNGVVDDSQLPKDRFSAERLKGVDSTLKIQPAKLEDSAVYLCASSKIRDRGVYEQYFGPGTRLTVT.

The rearrangement links TRBV10-3 to TRBJ2-2; D is ambiguous. The CDR3 has 12 amino acids. Trimming cost V 8 bases and J 5 bases, with 9 bases left between them. The V gene's germline CDR1 is ENHRY and CDR2 SYGVKD. Written as DNA, the CDR3 is TGTGCCATCCAATTACTTACCGGGGAGCTGTTTTTT. Protein sequence: CAIQLLTGELFF.

This chain uses TRBV27 with TRBJ2-7; 9 bases are shared with TRBD1. This CDR3 is built from 14 residues. CDR1 and CDR2 from the germline V gene are MNHEY and SMNVEV (reference sequence). V shed 6 bases and J 3 bases; nucleotides not matched to a gene: 6. CDR3 loop: CASRGQGFYYEQYF. CDR3 in DNA: TGTGCCAGCAGGGGACAGGGCTTTTACTACGAGCAGTACTTC.

The chain recombines TRBV28 with TRBJ2-7; 7 bases map to TRBD2. V shed 5 bases, J shed 5 bases, and the junction held 12 bases outside the gene matches. The germline V gene encodes CDR1 MDHEN and CDR2 SYDVKM. The CDR3 runs 15 residues. This CDR3 reads CASSNQGAGNDEQYF. The CDR3 DNA is TGTGCCAGCAGTAACCAGGGAGCGGGAAACGACGAGCAGTACTTC.

The rearrangement links TRBV28 to TRBJ1-2; 8 bases map to TRBD1. There are 14 residues in the CDR3. V gave up 3 bases and J gave up 3 bases; unmatched junction bases: 3. The V gene's germline CDR1 is MDHEN and CDR2 SYDVKM. The chain's CDR3 is CASSLGQADYGYTF. The CDR3 coding sequence is TGTGCCAGCAGTTTGGGACAGGCGGACTATGGCTACACCTTC.

The chain links TRBV18 to TRBJ2-1; 10 nucleotides align to TRBD2. Germline trimming cut 1 base from V and 4 bases from J; bases unmatched to any gene: 4. The CDR3 is 16 amino acids. The V gene's germline CDR1 is KGHSH and CDR2 LQKENI. The CDR3 is CASSPLSSGGYNEQFF. The CDR3, as DNA: TGTGCCAGCTCACCACTCTCTAGCGGGGGTTACAATGAGCAGTTCTTC.

This chain uses TRBV5-6 with TRBJ1-5, with D possibly matching TRBD1 (6 bases). Germline V gene lookup returns CDR1 SGHDT and CDR2 YYEEEE. CDR3 size: 17 residues. Trimming pared 2 bases from V and 1 base from J, leaving 16 bases between. The CDR3 here is CASSLWGGLRSNQPQHF. The CDR3 nucleotides read TGTGCCAGCAGCTTATGGGGGGGCCTTAGGAGCAATCAGCCCCAGCATTTT.

The V gene is TRBV5-4, the J gene TRBJ1-2; perhaps TRBD1 as D (5 bases). CDR1 and CDR2 from the germline V gene are SGHNT and YYREEE (reference sequence). The ends were cut back, 4 bases at V and 7 bases at J, with 14 bases in the middle. The CDR3 sequence is 13 residues long. In DNA form, the CDR3 reads TGTGCCAGCAGCCCCGTGGCAGGGTCTGGCTACACCTTC. Residues: CASSPVAGSGYTF.